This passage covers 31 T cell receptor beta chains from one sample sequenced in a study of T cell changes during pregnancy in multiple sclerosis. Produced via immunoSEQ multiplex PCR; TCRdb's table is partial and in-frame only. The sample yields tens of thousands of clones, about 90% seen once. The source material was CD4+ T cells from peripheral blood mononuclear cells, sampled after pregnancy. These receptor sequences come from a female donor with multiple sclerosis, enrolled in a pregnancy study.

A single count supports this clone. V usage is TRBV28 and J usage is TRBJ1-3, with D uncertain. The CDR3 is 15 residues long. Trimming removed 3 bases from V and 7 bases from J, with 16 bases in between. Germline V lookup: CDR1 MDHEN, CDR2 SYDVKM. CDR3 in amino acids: CASSFSTARSNTIYF. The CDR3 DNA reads TGTGCCAGCAGTTTTAGTACCGCCCGATCGAACACCATATATTTT.

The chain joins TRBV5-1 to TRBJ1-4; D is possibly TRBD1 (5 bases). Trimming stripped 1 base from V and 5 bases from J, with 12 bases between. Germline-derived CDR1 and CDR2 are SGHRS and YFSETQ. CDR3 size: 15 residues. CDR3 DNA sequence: TGCGCCAGCAGCTTGCCGAGCGGGGCCAATGAAAAACTGTTTTTT. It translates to CASSLPSGANEKLFF.

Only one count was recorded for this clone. The CDR3 nucleotides are TGTGCCAGCAGCGTAGTTGATACAGGTCCTATGAACACTGAAGCTTTCTTT. This sequence encodes CASSVVDTGPMNTEAFF. J is TRBJ1-1 and V is TRBV9, with D maybe TRBD1 (5 bases). CDR3 length: 17 residues. V was shortened by 0 bases and J by 0 bases, with 15 bases between the two germline ends. Germline-derived CDR1 and CDR2 are SGDLS and YYNGEE.

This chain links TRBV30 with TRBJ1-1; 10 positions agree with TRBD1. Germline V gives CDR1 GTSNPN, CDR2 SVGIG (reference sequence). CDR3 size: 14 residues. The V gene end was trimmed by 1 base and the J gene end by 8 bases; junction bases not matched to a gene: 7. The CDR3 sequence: CAWSEGQGTEEAFF. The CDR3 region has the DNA TGTGCCTGGAGTGAGGGACAGGGGACCGAGGAAGCTTTCTTT.

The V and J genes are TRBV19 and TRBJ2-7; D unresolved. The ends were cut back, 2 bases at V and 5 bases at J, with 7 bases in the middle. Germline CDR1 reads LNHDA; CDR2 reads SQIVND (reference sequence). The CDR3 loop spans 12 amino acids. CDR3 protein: CASSISTHEQYF. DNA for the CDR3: TGTGCCAGTAGTATAAGCACCCACGAGCAGTACTTC. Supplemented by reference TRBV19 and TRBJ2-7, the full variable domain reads DGGITQSPKYLFRKEGQNVTLSCEQNLNHDAMYWYRQDPGQGLRLIYYSQIVNDFQKGDIAEGYSVSREKKESFPLTVTSAQKNPTAFYLCASSISTHEQYFGPGTRLTVT.

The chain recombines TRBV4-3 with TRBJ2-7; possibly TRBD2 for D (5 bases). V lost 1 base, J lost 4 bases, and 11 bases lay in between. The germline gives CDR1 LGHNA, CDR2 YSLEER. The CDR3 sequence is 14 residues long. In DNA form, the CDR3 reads TGCGCCAGCAGCCAAGTAGAGGGTCGGTACGAGCAGTACTTC. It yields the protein CASSQVEGRYEQYF.

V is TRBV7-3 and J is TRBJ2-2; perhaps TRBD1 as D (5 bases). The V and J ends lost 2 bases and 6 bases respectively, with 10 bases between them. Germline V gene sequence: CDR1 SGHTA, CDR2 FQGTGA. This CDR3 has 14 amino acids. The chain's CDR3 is CASSLLSGPGELFF. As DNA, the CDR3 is TGTGCCAGCAGCTTACTTTCAGGGCCCGGGGAGCTGTTTTTT.

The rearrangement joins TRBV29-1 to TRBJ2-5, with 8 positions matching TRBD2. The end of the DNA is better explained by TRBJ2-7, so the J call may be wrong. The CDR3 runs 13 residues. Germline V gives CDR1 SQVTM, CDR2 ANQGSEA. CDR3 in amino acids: CSVDIGGGHEQYF. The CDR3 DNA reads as TGCAGCGTTGACATTGGCGGGGGGCACGAGCAGTACTTC.

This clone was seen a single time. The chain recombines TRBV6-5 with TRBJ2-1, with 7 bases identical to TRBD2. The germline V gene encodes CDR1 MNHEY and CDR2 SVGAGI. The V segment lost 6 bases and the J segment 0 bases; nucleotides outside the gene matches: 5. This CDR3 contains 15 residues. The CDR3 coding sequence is TGTGCCAGCAGCAAAGCGGGATTCTCCTACAATGAGCAGTTCTTC. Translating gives CASSKAGFSYNEQFF.

The CDR3 spells CASTTFRVSYNSPLHF. DNA for the CDR3: TGTGCCAGTACTACATTTCGGGTCTCCTATAATTCACCCCTCCACTTT. The genes are TRBV19 and TRBJ1-6; D unclear. CDR1 is LNHDA, CDR2 SQIVND, per germline (reference sequence). The CDR3 consists of 16 residues. V gave up 7 bases and J gave up 0 bases, with 13 bases separating them.

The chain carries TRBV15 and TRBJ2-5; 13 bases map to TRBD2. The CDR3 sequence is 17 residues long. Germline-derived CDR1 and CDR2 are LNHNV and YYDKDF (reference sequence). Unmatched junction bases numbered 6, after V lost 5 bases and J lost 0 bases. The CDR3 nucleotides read TGTGCCACCAGCTCGGGACTAGCGGGATCGTACCAAGAGACCCAGTACTTC. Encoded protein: CATSSGLAGSYQETQYF.

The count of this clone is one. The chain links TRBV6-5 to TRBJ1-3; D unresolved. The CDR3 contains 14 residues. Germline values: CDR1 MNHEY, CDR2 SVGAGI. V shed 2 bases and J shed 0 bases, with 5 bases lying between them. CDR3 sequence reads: CASSYASSGNTIYF. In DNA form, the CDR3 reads TGTGCCAGCAGTTACGCCAGCTCTGGAAACACCATATATTTT.

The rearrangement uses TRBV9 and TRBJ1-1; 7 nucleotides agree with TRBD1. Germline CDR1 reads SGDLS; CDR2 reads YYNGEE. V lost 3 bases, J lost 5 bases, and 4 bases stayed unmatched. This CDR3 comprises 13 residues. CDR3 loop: CASSADRWTEAFF. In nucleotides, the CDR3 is TGTGCCAGCAGCGCGGACAGGTGGACTGAAGCTTTCTTT.

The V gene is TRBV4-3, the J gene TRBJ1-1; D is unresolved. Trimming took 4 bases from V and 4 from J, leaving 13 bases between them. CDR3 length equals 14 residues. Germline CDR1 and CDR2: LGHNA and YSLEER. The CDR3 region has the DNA TGCGCCAGCAGCCGGGCAACGTTGGGCACTGAAGCTTTCTTT. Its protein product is CASSRATLGTEAFF.

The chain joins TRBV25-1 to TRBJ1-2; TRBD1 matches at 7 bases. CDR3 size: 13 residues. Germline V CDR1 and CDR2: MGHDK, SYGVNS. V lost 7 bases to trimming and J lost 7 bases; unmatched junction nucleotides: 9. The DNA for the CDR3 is TGTGCCAGCATTGGCGGGACAGTGGGTGGCTACACCTTC. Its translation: CASIGGTVGGYTF.

Written as DNA, the CDR3 is TGCAGCGTGAAGGATCGGGGATATCCCTACGAGCAGTACTTC. Translated: CSVKDRGYPYEQYF. The chain employs TRBV29-1 and TRBJ2-7, with D possibly matching TRBD2 (5 bases). There are 14 residues in the CDR3. V dropped 6 bases and J dropped 2 bases, with 17 bases sitting between them. CDR1 and CDR2 from the germline V gene are SQVTM and ANQGSEA.

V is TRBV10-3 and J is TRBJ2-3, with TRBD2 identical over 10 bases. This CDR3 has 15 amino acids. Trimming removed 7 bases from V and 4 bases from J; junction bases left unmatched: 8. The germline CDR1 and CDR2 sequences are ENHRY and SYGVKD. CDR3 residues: CAITRSSGGSDTQYF. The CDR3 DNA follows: TGTGCCATCACTAGGAGTAGCGGGGGGTCAGATACGCAGTATTTT.

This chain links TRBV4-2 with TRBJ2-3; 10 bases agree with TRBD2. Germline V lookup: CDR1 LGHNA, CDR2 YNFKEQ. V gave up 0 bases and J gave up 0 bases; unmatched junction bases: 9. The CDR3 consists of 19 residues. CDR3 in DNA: TGTGCCAGCAGCCAAGACTTAGCGGGGGGTTTTTCAAGCACAGATACGCAGTATTTT. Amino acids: CASSQDLAGGFSSTDTQYF.

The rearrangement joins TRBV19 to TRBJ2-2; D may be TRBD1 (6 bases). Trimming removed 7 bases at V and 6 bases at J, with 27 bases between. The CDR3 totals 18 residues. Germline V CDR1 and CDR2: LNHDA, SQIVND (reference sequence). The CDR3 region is CASKSYTWTDQFPGELFF. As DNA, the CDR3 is TGTGCCAGTAAATCCTATACTTGGACAGACCAGTTCCCCGGGGAGCTGTTTTTT.

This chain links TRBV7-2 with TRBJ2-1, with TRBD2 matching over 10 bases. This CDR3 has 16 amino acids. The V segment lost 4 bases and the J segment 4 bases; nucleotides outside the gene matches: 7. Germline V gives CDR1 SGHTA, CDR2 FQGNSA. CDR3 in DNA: TGTGCCAGCAGCTCCCTTCTAGCGGGGGCGTACAATGAGCAGTTCTTC. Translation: CASSSLLAGAYNEQFF.

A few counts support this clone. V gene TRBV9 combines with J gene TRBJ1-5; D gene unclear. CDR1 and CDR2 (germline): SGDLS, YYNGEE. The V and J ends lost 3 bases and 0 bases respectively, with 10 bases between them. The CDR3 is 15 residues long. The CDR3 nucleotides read TGTGCCAGCAGCGACGGGAAGGATAGCAATCAGCCCCAGCATTTT. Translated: CASSDGKDSNQPQHF. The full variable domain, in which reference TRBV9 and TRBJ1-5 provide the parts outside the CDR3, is DSGVTQTPKHLITATGQRVTLRCSPRSGDLSVYWYQQSLDQGLQFLIQYYNGEERAKGNILERFSAQQFPDLHSELNLSSLELGDSALYFCASSDGKDSNQPQHFGDGTRLSIL.

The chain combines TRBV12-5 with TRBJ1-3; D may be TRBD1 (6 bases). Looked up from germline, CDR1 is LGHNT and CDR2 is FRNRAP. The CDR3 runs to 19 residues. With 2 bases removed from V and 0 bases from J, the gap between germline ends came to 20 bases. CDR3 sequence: CASGLIRDKGSNSGNTIYF. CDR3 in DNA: TGTGCTAGTGGTTTGATCCGGGACAAGGGCTCCAACTCTGGAAACACCATATATTTT.

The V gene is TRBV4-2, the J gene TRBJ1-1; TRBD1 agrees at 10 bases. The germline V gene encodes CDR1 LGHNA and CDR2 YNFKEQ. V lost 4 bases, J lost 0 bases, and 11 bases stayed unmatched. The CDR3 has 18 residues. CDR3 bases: TGTGCCAGCAGCCGCAACCCGACAGGGGGCTTTATGAACACTGAAGCTTTCTTT. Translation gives CASSRNPTGGFMNTEAFF.

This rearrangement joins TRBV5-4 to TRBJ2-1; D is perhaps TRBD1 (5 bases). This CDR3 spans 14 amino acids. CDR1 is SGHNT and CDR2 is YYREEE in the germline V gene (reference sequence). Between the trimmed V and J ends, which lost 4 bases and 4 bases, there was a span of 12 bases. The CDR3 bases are TGTGCCAGCAGCGAACCCAGGGTGTACAATGAGCAGTTCTTC. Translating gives CASSEPRVYNEQFF. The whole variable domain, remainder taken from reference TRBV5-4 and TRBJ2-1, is ETGVTQSPTHLIKTRGQQVTLRCSSQSGHNTVSWYQQALGQGPQFIFQYYREEENGRGNFPPRFSGLQFPNYSSELNVNALELDDSALYLCASSEPRVYNEQFFGPGTRLTVL.

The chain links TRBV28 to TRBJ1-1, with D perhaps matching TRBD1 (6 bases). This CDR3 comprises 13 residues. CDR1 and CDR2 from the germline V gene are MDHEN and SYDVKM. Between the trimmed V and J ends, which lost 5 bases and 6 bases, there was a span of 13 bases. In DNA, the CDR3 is TGTGCCAGCAGTCCCGGACAGTTCGCTGAAGCTTTCTTT. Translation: CASSPGQFAEAFF.

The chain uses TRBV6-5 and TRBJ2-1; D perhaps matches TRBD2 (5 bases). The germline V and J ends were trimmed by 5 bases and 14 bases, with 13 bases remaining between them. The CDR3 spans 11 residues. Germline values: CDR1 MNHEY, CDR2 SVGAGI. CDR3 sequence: CASSPGVHEFF. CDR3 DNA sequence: TGTGCCAGCAGTCCCGGGGTCCACGAGTTCTTC.

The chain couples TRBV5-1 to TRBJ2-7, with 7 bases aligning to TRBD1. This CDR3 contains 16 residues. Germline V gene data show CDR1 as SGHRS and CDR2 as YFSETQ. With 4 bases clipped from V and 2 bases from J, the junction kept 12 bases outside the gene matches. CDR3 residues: CASSRLGGPGPYEQYF. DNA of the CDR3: TGCGCCAGCAGCCGCCTAGGGGGCCCGGGTCCCTACGAGCAGTACTTC.

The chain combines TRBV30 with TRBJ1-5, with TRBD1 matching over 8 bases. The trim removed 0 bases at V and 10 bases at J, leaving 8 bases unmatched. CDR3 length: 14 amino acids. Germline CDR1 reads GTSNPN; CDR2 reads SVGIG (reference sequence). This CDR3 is CAWSVLVGQGPQHF. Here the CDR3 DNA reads TGTGCCTGGAGTGTTTTGGTAGGACAGGGACCCCAGCATTTT. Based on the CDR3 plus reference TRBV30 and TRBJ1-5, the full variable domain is SQTIHQWPATLVQPVGSPLSLECTVEGTSNPNLYWYRQAAGRGLQLLFYSVGIGQISSEVPQNLSASRPQDRQFILSSKKLLLSDSGFYLCAWSVLVGQGPQHFGDGTRLSIL.

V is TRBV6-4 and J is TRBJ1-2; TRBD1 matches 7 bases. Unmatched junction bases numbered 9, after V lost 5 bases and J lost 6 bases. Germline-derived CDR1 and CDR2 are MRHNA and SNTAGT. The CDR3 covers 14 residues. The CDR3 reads CASSLTGSMDGYTF. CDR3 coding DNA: TGTGCCAGCAGTTTGACAGGGTCAATGGATGGCTACACCTTC.

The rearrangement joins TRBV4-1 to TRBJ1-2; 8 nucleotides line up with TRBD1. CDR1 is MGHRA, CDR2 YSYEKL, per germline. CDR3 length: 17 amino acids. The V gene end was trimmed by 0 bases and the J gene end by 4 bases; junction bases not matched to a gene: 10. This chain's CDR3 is CASSQERTGTITYGYTF. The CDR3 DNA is TGCGCCAGCAGCCAAGAAAGGACAGGGACGATTACCTATGGCTACACCTTC.

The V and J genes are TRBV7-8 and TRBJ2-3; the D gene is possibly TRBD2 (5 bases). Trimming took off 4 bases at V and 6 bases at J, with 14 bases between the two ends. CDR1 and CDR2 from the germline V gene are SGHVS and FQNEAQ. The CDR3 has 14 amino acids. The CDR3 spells CASSSHRERDTQYF. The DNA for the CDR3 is TGTGCCAGCAGCTCCCATAGGGAGCGGGATACGCAGTATTTT.